The 10 T cell receptor beta chains in this list originate from one sample, sequenced in a study of cytomegalovirus exposure and HLA in healthy donors. Generated by immunoSEQ multiplex PCR, the TCRdb table keeps only in-frame clones and is missing some. Of 130,000 to 150,000 clones listed, 87% are singletons. The sample consisted of PBMCs. The receptors were sampled from a man between 18 and 35 years old in good health and CMV-seropositive.

The table lists this clone with a count of one. The chain recombines TRBV19 with TRBJ2-3; D is uncertain. Trimming shortened V by 6 bases and J by 6 bases, and 16 bases separated the two germline ends. The CDR3 is 14 amino acids. Germline loops: CDR1 LNHDA, CDR2 SQIVND (reference sequence). The DNA for the CDR3 is TGTGCCAGTAGACCCCCTACAGTGCTGGATACGCAGTATTTT. Translation: CASRPPTVLDTQYF.

This rearrangement joins TRBV15 to TRBJ1-5, with 7 bases matching TRBD1. Trimming at V came to 0 bases and at J to 6 bases, leaving 11 bases not matched to a gene. This CDR3 contains 17 residues. CDR1 LNHNV and CDR2 YYDKDF come from the germline V gene (reference sequence). CDR3 nucleotides: TGTGCCACCAGCAGAGAACCGGCCAGGGGGACGAGTCAGCCCCAGCATTTT. Amino acids: CATSREPARGTSQPQHF.

This sequence joins TRBV25-1 and TRBJ2-5; D is ambiguous. Deletions cut 3 bases from V and 1 base from J, with 3 bases between. The germline V gene encodes CDR1 MGHDK and CDR2 SYGVNS. The CDR3 is 12 residues long. CDR3 sequence (DNA): TGTGCCAGCAGTGACTTCCAAGAGACCCAGTACTTC. Translated: CASSDFQETQYF.

The chain uses TRBV28 and TRBJ1-6, with no clear D. The germline CDR1 and CDR2 sequences are MDHEN and SYDVKM. Trimming took off 6 bases at V and 1 base at J, with 10 bases between the two ends. The CDR3 loop spans 15 amino acids. CDR3 nucleotides: TGTGCCAGCAGGCTAAGTGGTTCCTATAATTCACCCCTCCACTTT. Its protein product is CASRLSGSYNSPLHF.

The chain links TRBV4-1 to TRBJ2-7; 9 bases are a match to TRBD2. The CDR3 totals 16 residues. With V trimmed by 1 base and J by 2 bases, 6 bases remained unmatched. The germline V gene encodes CDR1 MGHRA and CDR2 YSYEKL. The CDR3 loop reads CASSQGPAGGPYEQYF. DNA of the CDR3: TGCGCCAGCAGCCAAGGTCCAGCGGGAGGACCCTACGAGCAGTACTTC.

V is TRBV9 and J is TRBJ1-5, with D hard to call. V was trimmed by 0 bases and J by 5 bases, leaving 12 bases between them. The CDR3 runs 15 residues. The germline V gene has CDR1 SGDLS and CDR2 YYNGEE. This chain's CDR3 is CASSVGLGGYQPQHF. The CDR3 DNA reads as TGTGCCAGCAGCGTAGGACTCGGAGGGTATCAGCCCCAGCATTTT.

The chain links TRBV2 to TRBJ2-5; TRBD1 matches 7 bases. With 4 bases clipped from V and 8 bases from J, the junction kept 13 bases outside the gene matches. The CDR3 covers 15 residues. Germline V lookup: CDR1 SNHLY, CDR2 FYNNEI. The DNA of the CDR3 is TGTGCCAGCAGTGTTGGGGACAGCCCTCAAGTTACCCAGTACTTC. Amino acids: CASSVGDSPQVTQYF. Together with reference TRBV2 and TRBJ2-5, the CDR3 gives the full variable domain: EPEVTQTPSHQVTQMGQEVILRCVPISNHLYFYWYRQILGQKVEFLVSFYNNEISEKSEIFDDQFSVERPDGSNFTLKIRSTKLEDSAMYFCASSVGDSPQVTQYFGPGTRLLVL.

The V gene is TRBV11-1, the J gene TRBJ2-7, with D maybe TRBD1 (6 bases). Germline V gene sequence: CDR1 SGHAT, CDR2 FQDESV (reference sequence). This CDR3 is built from 15 residues. V was clipped by 0 bases and J by 4 bases, with 13 bases between them. The DNA for the CDR3 is TGTGCCAGCAGCTTAGCGGATCAGGGGCCTTACGAGCAGTACTTC. It yields the protein CASSLADQGPYEQYF.

The V and J genes are TRBV9 and TRBJ2-3; 9 bases agree with TRBD2. CDR1 is SGDLS, CDR2 YYNGEE, per germline. Trimming took 3 bases from V and 4 from J; bases not matched to a gene: 9. This CDR3 comprises 16 residues. The CDR3, as DNA: TGTGCCAGCAGCGCCGGGACTAGCAGTCACGCAGATACGCAGTATTTT. Its protein is CASSAGTSSHADTQYF.

This chain joins TRBV14 and TRBJ1-2; D may be TRBD1 (6 bases). V lost 6 bases to trimming and J lost 8 bases, with 22 bases between them. The length of the CDR3 is 15 residues. In germline, CDR1 is SGHDN, CDR2 FVKESK. The DNA of the CDR3 is TGTGCCAGCAGGCCTCCCGGGACAACTCTGGGGGGCTACACCTTC. Translated: CASRPPGTTLGGYTF.